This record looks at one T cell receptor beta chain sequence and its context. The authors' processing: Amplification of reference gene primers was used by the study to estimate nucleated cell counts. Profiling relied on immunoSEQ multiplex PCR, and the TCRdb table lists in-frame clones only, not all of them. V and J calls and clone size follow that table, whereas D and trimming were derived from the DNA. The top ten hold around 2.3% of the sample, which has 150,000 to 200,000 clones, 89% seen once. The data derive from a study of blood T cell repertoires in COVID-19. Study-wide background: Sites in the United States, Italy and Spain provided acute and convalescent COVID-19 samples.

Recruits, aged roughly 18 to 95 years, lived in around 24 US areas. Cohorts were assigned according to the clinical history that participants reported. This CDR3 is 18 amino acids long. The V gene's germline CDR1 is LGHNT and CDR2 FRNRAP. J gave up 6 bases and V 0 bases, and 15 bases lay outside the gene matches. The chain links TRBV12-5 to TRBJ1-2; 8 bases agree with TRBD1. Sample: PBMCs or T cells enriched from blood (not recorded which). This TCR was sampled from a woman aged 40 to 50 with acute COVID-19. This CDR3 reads CASGLVSAGGLPTNGYTF. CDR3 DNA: TGTGCTAGTGGTTTGGTATCGGCAGGGGGCCTCCCCACCAATGGCTACACCTTC.